The TCR beta chain under discussion was sequenced for a study of blood T cell repertoires in COVID-19. As processed by the authors: How many nucleated cells were present was estimated from reference gene primer amplification. The assay was immunoSEQ multiplex PCR, and TCRdb's table has in-frame clones only and misses some. For V, J and clone size, that table is used; D and trimming come from the DNA. The sample lists some 250,000 clones; 80% to 90% were seen once. Clinical history as reported by participants underpinned cohort assignment. The V and J ends lost 6 bases and 8 bases, in that order; junction bases with no gene match: 4. The CDR3 has 12 amino acids. Germline V lookup: CDR1 MDHEN, CDR2 SYDVKM.

The receptor comes from a man aged 18 to 30 who had recovered from COVID-19. Material: PBMCs or T cells enriched from blood (not recorded which). This chain links TRBV28 with TRBJ2-1; 7 bases line up with TRBD1. CDR3 sequence: CASSPGGDEQFF. The CDR3 bases are TGTGCCAGCAGCCCAGGGGGAGATGAGCAGTTCTTC.